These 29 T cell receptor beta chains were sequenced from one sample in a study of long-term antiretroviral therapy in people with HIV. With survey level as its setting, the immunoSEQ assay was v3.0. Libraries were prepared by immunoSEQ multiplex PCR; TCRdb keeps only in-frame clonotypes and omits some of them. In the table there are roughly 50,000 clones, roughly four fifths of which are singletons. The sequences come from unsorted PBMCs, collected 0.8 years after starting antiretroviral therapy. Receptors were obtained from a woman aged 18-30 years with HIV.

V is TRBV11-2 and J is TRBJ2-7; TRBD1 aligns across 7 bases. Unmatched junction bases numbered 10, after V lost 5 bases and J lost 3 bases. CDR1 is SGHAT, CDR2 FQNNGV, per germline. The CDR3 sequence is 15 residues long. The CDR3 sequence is CASSGRTGRFYEQYF. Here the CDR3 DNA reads TGTGCCAGCAGCGGGCGGACAGGAAGGTTCTACGAGCAGTACTTC.

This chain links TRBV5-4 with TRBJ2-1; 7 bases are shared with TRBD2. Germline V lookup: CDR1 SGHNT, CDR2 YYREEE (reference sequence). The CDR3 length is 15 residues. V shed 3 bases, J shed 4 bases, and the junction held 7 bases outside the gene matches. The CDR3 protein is CASSSGTMKYNEQFF. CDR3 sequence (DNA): TGTGCCAGCAGCTCCGGGACTATGAAATACAATGAGCAGTTCTTC.

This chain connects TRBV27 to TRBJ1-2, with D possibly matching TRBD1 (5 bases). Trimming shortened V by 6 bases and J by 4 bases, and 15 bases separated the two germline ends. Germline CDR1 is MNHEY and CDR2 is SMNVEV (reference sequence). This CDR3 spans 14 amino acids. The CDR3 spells CASSLVPRAYGYTF. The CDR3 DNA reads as TGTGCCAGCAGCCTCGTTCCCAGGGCCTATGGCTACACCTTC.

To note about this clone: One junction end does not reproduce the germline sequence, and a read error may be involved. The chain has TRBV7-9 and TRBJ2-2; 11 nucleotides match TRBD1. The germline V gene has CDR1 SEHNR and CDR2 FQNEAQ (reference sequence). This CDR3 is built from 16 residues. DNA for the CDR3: TGCGCCAGCAGCCAAGAAGGGACAGGGGGTACCGGAGAGCTGTTTTTT. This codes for CASSQEGTGGTGELFF.

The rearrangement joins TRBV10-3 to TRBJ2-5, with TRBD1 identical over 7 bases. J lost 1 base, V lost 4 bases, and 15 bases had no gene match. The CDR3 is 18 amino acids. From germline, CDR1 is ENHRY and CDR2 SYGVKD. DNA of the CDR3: TGTGCCATCAGTGCCCTATGGCAGGGGGAAGAGGCCCAAGAGACCCAGTACTTC. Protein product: CAISALWQGEEAQETQYF.

The CDR3 loop reads CASSSFRQQETQYF. The CDR3 nucleotides read TGTGCCAGCAGCTCTTTCCGACAGCAAGAGACCCAGTACTTC. This rearrangement joins TRBV7-8 to TRBJ2-5, with D tentatively TRBD1 (5 bases). Germline V CDR1 and CDR2: SGHVS, FQNEAQ. V lost 4 bases to trimming and J lost 2 bases, with 11 bases between them. This CDR3 has 14 amino acids.

CDR3: CASSLILAASSSGANVLTF. CDR3 coding DNA: TGTGCCAGCAGTTTAATCCTAGCGGCCAGCAGCTCTGGGGCCAACGTCCTGACTTTC. The chain uses TRBV28 and TRBJ2-6; 7 nucleotides match TRBD2. J gave up 0 bases and V 2 bases, and 10 bases lay outside the gene matches. The CDR3 is 19 residues long. Germline V gene lookup returns CDR1 MDHEN and CDR2 SYDVKM. The entire variable domain, with the rest obtained from reference TRBV28 and TRBJ2-6, is as follows: DVKVTQSSRYLVKRTGEKVFLECVQDMDHENMFWYRQDPGLGLRLIYFSYDVKMKEKGDIPEGYSVSREKKERFSLILESASTNQTSMYLCASSLILAASSSGANVLTFGAGSRLTVL.

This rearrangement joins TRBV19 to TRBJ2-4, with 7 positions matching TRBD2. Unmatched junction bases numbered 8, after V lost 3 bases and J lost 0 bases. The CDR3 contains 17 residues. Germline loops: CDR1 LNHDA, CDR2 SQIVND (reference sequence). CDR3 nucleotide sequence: TGTGCCAGTAGTATGAGCAGTCGGGGGGTAGCCAAAAACATTCAGTACTTC. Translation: CASSMSSRGVAKNIQYF.

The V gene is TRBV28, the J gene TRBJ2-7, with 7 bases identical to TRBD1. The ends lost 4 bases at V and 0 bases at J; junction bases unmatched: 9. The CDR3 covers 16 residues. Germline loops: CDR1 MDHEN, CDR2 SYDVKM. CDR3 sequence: CASSSLGQAGSYEQYF. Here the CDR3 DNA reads TGTGCCAGCAGTTCACTTGGACAGGCCGGCTCCTACGAGCAGTACTTC.

The CDR3 reads CASSPAGMGQQETQYF. The DNA of the CDR3 is TGTGCCAGCTCACCTGCCGGAATGGGTCAGCAAGAGACCCAGTACTTC. The chain uses TRBV18 and TRBJ2-5; D uncertain. The CDR3 has 16 residues. Germline CDR1 KGHSH, CDR2 LQKENI. Trimming removed 3 bases at V and 2 bases at J, with 16 bases between.

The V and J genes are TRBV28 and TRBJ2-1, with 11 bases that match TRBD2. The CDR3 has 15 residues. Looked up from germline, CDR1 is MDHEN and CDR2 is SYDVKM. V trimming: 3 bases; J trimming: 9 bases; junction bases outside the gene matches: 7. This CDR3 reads CASSLETSGKPEQFF. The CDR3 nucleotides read TGTGCCAGCAGTTTGGAGACTAGCGGGAAGCCTGAGCAGTTCTTC.

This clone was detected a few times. The CDR3 nucleotides read TGTGCCAGCAGGGTCGTAGTTGGTACCGATGGCTACACCTTC. Amino acid sequence: CASRVVVGTDGYTF. The rearrangement joins TRBV7-9 to TRBJ1-2; D call uncertain. The germline V gene encodes CDR1 SEHNR and CDR2 FQNEAQ (reference sequence). The CDR3 is made up of 14 amino acids. The ends were cut back, 6 bases at V and 6 bases at J, with 17 bases in the middle.

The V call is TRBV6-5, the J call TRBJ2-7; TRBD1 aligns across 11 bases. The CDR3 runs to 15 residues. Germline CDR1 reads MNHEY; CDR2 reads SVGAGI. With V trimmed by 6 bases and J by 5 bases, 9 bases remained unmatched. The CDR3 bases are TGTGCCAGCAGCCGACAGGGACAGGGGGTCAACGAGCAGTACTTC. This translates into CASSRQGQGVNEQYF.

This CDR3 is CASSKGATYEQYF. The CDR3 DNA sequence: TGTGCCAGTAGTAAGGGCGCTACCTACGAGCAGTACTTC. The J gene is TRBJ2-7, the V gene TRBV19; D uncertain. This CDR3 contains 13 residues. Germline V lookup: CDR1 LNHDA, CDR2 SQIVND (reference sequence). Between the trimmed V and J ends, which lost 4 bases and 2 bases, there was a span of 9 bases.

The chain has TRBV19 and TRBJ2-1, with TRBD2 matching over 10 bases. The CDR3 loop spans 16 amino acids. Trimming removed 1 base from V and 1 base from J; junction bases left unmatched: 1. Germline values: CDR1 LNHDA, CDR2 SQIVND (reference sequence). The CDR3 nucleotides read TGTGCCAGTAGTATAGCTAGCGGGAGATCCTACAATGAGCAGTTCTTC. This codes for CASSIASGRSYNEQFF. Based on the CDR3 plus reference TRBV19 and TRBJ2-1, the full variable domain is DGGITQSPKYLFRKEGQNVTLSCEQNLNHDAMYWYRQDPGQGLRLIYYSQIVNDFQKGDIAEGYSVSREKKESFPLTVTSAQKNPTAFYLCASSIASGRSYNEQFFGPGTRLTVL.

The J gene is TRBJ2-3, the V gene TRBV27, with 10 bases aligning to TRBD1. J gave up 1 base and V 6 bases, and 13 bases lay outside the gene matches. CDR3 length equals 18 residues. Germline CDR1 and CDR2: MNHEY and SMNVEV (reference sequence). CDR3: CASRDRTTGTGGTDTQYF. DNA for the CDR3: TGTGCCAGCAGGGACCGAACAACCGGGACAGGGGGCACAGATACGCAGTATTTT.

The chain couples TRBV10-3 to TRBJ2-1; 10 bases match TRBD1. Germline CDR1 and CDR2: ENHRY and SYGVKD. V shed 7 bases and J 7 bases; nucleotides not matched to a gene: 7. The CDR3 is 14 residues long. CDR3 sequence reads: CAITSDRGNNEQFF. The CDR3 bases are TGTGCCATCACATCGGACAGGGGGAATAATGAGCAGTTCTTC.

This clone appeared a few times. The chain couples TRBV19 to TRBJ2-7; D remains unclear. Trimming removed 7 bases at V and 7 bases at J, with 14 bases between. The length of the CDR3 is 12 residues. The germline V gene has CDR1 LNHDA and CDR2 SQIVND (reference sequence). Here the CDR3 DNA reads TGTGCCAGTAAAGGCCCCTCTGGGGAGCAGTACTTC. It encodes CASKGPSGEQYF.

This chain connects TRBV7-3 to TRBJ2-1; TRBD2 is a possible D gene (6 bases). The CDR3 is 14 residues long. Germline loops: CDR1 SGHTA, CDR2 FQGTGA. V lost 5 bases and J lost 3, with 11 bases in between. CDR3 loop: CASSPQGGYNEQFF. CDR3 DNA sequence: TGTGCCAGCAGCCCCCAGGGAGGCTACAATGAGCAGTTCTTC. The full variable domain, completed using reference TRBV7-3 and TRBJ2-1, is GAGVSQTPSNKVTEKGKYVELRCDPISGHTALYWYRQSLGQGPEFLIYFQGTGAADDSGLPNDRFFAVRPEGSVSTLKIQRTERGDSAVYLCASSPQGGYNEQFFGPGTRLTVL.

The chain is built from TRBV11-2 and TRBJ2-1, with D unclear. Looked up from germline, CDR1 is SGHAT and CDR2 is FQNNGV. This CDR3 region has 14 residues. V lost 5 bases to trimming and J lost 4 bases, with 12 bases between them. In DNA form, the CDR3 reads TGTGCCAGCAGCCTACTATTCCAGTACAATGAGCAGTTCTTC. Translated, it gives CASSLLFQYNEQFF.

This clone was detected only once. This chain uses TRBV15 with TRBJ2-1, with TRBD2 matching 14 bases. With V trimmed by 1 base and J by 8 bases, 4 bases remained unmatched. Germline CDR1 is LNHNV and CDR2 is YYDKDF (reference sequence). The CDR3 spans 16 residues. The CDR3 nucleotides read TGTGCCACCAGCAGAGCGGGACTAGCGGGAGCCTATGAGCAGTTCTTC. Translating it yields CATSRAGLAGAYEQFF.

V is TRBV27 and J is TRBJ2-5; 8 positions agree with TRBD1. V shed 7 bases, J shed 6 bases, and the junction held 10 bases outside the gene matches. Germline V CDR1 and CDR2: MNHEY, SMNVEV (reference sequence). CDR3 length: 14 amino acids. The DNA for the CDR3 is TGTGCCAGCACTTCTCGGACAGGGCGTCAGACCCAGTACTTC. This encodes CASTSRTGRQTQYF.

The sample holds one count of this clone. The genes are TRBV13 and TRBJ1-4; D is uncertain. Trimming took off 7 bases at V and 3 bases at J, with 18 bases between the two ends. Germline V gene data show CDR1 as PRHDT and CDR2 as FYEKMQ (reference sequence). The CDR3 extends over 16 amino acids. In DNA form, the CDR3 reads TGTGCCAGCAACCTGACCCGGGCGACCGCTAATGAAAAACTGTTTTTT. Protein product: CASNLTRATANEKLFF.

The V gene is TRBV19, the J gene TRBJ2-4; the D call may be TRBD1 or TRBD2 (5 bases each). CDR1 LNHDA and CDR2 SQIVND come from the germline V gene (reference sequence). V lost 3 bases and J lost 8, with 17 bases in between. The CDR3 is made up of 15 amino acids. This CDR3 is CASSIWQGEGDIQYF. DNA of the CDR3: TGTGCCAGTAGTATCTGGCAGGGAGAGGGAGACATTCAGTACTTC.

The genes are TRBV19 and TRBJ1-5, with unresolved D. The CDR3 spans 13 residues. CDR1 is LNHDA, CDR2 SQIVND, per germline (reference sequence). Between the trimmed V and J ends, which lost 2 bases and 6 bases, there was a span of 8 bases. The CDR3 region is CASSITGSQPQHF. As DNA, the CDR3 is TGTGCCAGTAGTATAACGGGAAGTCAGCCCCAGCATTTT.

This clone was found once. As DNA, the CDR3 is TGTGCCAGCAGCTTGGGGGGCGGGACGCCTATGAGGGAGCAGTACTTC. Translated: CASSLGGGTPMREQYF. V gene TRBV5-4 combines with J gene TRBJ2-7, with D tentatively TRBD2 (6 bases). This CDR3 is 16 amino acids long. The ends were cut back, 0 bases at V and 7 bases at J, with 20 bases in the middle. Looked up from germline, CDR1 is SGHNT and CDR2 is YYREEE (reference sequence).

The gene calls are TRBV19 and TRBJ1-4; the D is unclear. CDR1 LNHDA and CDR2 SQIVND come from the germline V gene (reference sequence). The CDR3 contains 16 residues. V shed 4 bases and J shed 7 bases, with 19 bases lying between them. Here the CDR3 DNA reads TGTGCCAGTAGTAGCCCCACGGTTCTCGGTCCTGAAAAACTGTTTTTT. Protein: CASSSPTVLGPEKLFF.

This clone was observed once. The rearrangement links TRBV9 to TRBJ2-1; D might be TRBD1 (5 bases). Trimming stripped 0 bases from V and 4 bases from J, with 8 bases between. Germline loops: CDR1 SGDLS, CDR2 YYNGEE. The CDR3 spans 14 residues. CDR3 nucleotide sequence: TGTGCCAGCAGCGTAGGGACATATTACAATGAGCAGTTCTTC. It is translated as CASSVGTYYNEQFF.

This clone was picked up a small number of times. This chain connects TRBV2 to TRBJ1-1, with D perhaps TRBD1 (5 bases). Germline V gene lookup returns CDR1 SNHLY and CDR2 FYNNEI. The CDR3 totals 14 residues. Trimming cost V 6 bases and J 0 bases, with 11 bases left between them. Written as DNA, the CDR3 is TGTGCCAGCAGGGGGACGTTCATGAACACTGAAGCTTTCTTT. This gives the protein CASRGTFMNTEAFF.